What follows is one T cell receptor (beta chain) and its context. Its antigen remains unidentified. One base away there is no much larger clone; base qualities are not given. The entry originates in a study of T-cell memory formation after mild COVID-19 (dated by TCRdb to the early 2020s). About the full investigation: TCR sequence clusters from the two donors were largely donor specific. In a couple of donors, T-cell clones that expanded and contracted after mild COVID-19 were tracked by sequencing TCRalpha and TCRbeta repertoires over time. The cohort was made up of two young adult volunteers, one female and one male, who were previously healthy. Here is what the overall study found, with its caveats: Clones that contracted from day 15 to 85 showed balanced CD4/CD8 phenotypes, whereas a second wave of clones that expanded from day 15 to 37 leaned towards CD4+. The detection of some responding clones in pre-infection memory suggests that pre-existing cross-reactive memory T cells joined the SARS-CoV-2 response. Contracting CD4+ clones were found mainly in CM and EM memory subsets, while CD8+ clones were enriched in EMRA. The second-wave clones that peaked on day 37 were not confirmed to be SARS-CoV-2 specific. The study covered only two mild cases, and larger cohorts including severe cases with pre-infection samples were considered necessary.

The sequencer was an Illumina NovaSeq 6000. TCRalpha and TCRbeta cDNA libraries were built by 5'RACE with constant-segment primers, adding sample barcodes and unique molecular identifiers. Trizol reagent was used to extract RNA from every sample. Amplification of the libraries took two PCR steps, and the second step added a second sample barcode plus Illumina TruSeq adapters. The libraries were sequenced on an Illumina NovaSeq using 2 x 150 bp paired-end reads. Per the authors' processing: Demultiplexing of reads and collapsing into UMI-guided consensus sequences were performed with migec v1.2.7. Using mixcr v2.1.11, UMI consensuses were aligned to TRA and TRB V and J templates and then assembled into clonotypes. Expanded or contracted clonotypes were those called significant by both edgeR and NoisET, with noise models trained on biological replicates. For edgeR calls, the cutoffs were a false discovery rate-adjusted p below 0.01 and a log2 fold-change threshold of 1. As an exploratory analysis of dynamics, max-normalized trajectories of the 1000 most abundant clonotypes were examined by PCA with hierarchical clustering. Separately sequenced CD4+ and CD8+ repertoires were used to assign the CD4 or CD8 phenotype of responding clones. TCRdb cleaned the public reads at Q25 with fastp, built clones with MiXCR and kept in-frame beta chains. Each CDR3 protein appears once, grouped with its most common genes and DNA. The V and J calls here are based on TCRdb, not the publication. The sample table shows around 410,000 distinct CDR3 sequences, and less than 25% are seen once. The top ten hold about an eighth of the sample.

From a lookup of the germline V gene (reference sequence), CDR1 and CDR2 are DFQATT and SNEGSKA. V gives up 1 base and J gives up 1 base, and the segment between their germline ends measures 13 bases. From its cysteine to its phenylalanine, the CDR3 spans 15 amino acids. The CDR3 DNA has 45 bases and is translated from base 1. Ficoll-Paque density gradient centrifugation was used to isolate PBMCs. The sequencing sample was made of PBMCs or a T cell subset sorted from them (not recorded which). This receptor was taken from an adult woman who had mild COVID-19 (a few samples of this study predate the infection). The sample titles of this study are shuffled in the database, so cell type and time point are left out; the donor was told from shared clones. The chain uses TRBV20-1 and TRBJ1-1; 5 matching bases give a weak D call of TRBD1. The CDR3 in this case is CSARGQIERNTEAFF. The nucleotides read TGCAGTGCTAGAGGACAGATTGAGAGGAACACTGAAGCTTTCTTT.